What follows is one TCR beta chain and its context. Its antigen is unknown. A multiplex PCR was run with 60 Vbeta primers and 13 Jbeta primers. Clones were read by immunoSEQ multiplex PCR, and TCRdb kept only the in-frame ones, dropping some. The profile shows around 230,000 clones, about 75% of them singletons. This specimen comes from a study of cytomegalovirus exposure and HLA in healthy donors. Study outcomes and limitations: Across donors, sequencing depth was assumed by presence/absence analyses to be roughly uniform.

Donors in the study were healthy people who gave bone marrow. The origin of this receptor is a male donor in good health and CMV-seronegative. The material sequenced was PBMCs.

The CDR3 region is CASSGQDNPYNEQFF. The CDR3 coding sequence is TGTGCCAGCTCAGGACAGGATAACCCATACAATGAGCAGTTCTTC. J is TRBJ2-1 and V is TRBV18; 7 bases fit TRBD1. The CDR3 is 15 amino acids. Germline CDR1 is KGHSH and CDR2 is LQKENI. Unmatched junction bases numbered 8, after V lost 5 bases and J lost 4 bases.